This T cell receptor (beta chain) is drawn from a study of Ad26.COV2.S vaccination and SARS-CoV-2 variants. Looking at the study overall: Once, or twice with 56 days between doses, Ad26.COV2.S was given intramuscularly.

Indicated treatment: around 19 received Ad26.COV2.S at low or high dose, single or two shots; five or six received placebo; per-sample allocation not given. Collection of the samples took place on day 63 after the first injection of vaccine or placebo. Ad26.COV2.S expressed prefusion-stabilized spike from the original Wuhan strain. The CDR3 has 16 amino acids. The germline gives CDR1 MGHRA, CDR2 YSYEKL. V was clipped by 0 bases and J by 0 bases; unmatched bases: 4. The data were produced by immunoSEQ multiplex PCR, yet TCRdb's version contains in-frame clones alone and is incomplete. The table lists 430,000 or so clones, about 93% of them singletons, with less than 15% in the top ten.

The chain joins TRBV4-1 to TRBJ1-2; 7 bases align to TRBD1. The clonotype originates from a person aged 18-60 years who received the Ad26.COV2.S COVID-19 vaccine or a placebo. The specimen comprised peripheral blood, sampled in a trial of Ad26.COV2.S vaccine versus placebo. The CDR3 region is CASSQDRTGANYGYTF. The CDR3 DNA reads as TGCGCCAGCAGCCAAGATCGGACAGGAGCTAACTATGGCTACACCTTC.